This TCR beta chain was obtained from a study of beta chain features in type 1 diabetes (dated 2018 in TCRdb). Study-level background: No differences in mean age, gender distribution, total cell number or subset yield were found between patients and healthy donors. A total of over 95,000,000 sorted cells were examined across all samples, and RNA yield correlated strongly with the number of cells per subset. Regulatory and stem cell-like memory subsets were obtained from only 8 patients and about 8 healthy donors, while naive and central memory subsets were obtained from all 30 or so donors. In the study, TCRB repertoires of sorted circulating CD4+ T cell subsets from recently diagnosed type 1 diabetes patients were compared with those of matched healthy donors.

From each donor, a single peripheral blood sample of approximately 0.11 L on average was drawn into heparinised tubes. Naive, central memory, regulatory and stem cell-like memory CD4+ T cells were sorted on a BD FACSAria II using a panel including CD45RO, CCR7, CD25, CD127, CD95 and CD27. All sorted populations exceeded 98% purity. Right away, PBMCs were isolated by Lymphoprep density gradient centrifugation and were stained directly, with no culture step. Samples were stained and sorted in pairs, with one healthy donor and one patient per experiment, so that batch effects were minimized. Relative to germline, V is 1 base shorter and J is 5 bases shorter, with 9 bases between their ends. The CDR3, cysteine through phenylalanine, is 14 amino acids long. The kept DNA is CDR3 alone, 42 bases in frame from the first base. For CDR1 and CDR2, the germline V gene (reference sequence) lists LNHDA and SQIVND.

The entire isolated RNA was reverse transcribed using the High Capacity cDNA Reverse Transcription Kit, and thus expressed TCRB transcripts were sequenced. Naive, central memory and regulatory T cell samples underwent deep immunoSEQ sequencing, averaging about 3.3 million total reads per sample. Sorted cells were lysed in RLT buffer, and RNA was extracted using DNase-treated RNeasy Micro or Mini kits according to cell number. To prevent cross-contamination, every cell subset was processed on its own, while patient and healthy donor samples were processed together. The immunoSEQ multiplex PCR was used to amplify TCRB sequences from cDNA, yielding 87-bp fragments that span the CDR3 region. Sequencing of the amplicons was done on the Illumina HiSeq platform. Per the original workflow: Synthetic template baselines were used to correct PCR bias computationally, reads within Hamming distance 2 were collapsed, and singletons that could not be merged were discarded. Reads were aligned against IMGT to assign V, D and J genes, CDR3 length and insertions or deletions at six rearrangement sites. Within each subset, clonotype counts were normalized to sorted cell number, and only after that were true diversity and Gini coefficients computed with the tcR R package. The overlap coefficient, calculated on TCRB nucleotide sequences, was used to measure repertoire sharing. Out-of-frame TCRB sequences from naive cells were analyzed as a proxy for the pre-selection repertoire. The source is immuneACCESS, and TCRdb retained only in-frame sequences with V and J called. Part of the clones is not carried over; for the studies checked, unresolved V genes explain less than half of this, and the remainder is unexplained. V and J calls and clone size are copied from that table; D and trimming were computed from the DNA. Within this sample are about 900,000 clones, with roughly 17% of them counted one time only. The ten largest account for roughly 0.025% of the sample.

Overall results and qualifications from the work: At VDJ recombination sites, patients with type 1 diabetes made fewer insertions and deleted more nucleotides, a pattern implying thymic rearrangement abnormalities. Naive, central memory and regulatory TCRB repertoires appeared more similar among patients than among healthy donors. Because cDNA was sequenced instead of genomic DNA, activated cells with high expression could be over-represented, although the groups did not differ in activation or CD3 levels. Shorter templates might have been favored by PCR, but patient and control samples were amplified and corrected together, so both groups would have been affected equally by any skew. A moderate but significant shortening of TCRB CDR3 length was observed in type 1 diabetes patients in all four CD4+ subsets. Only small numbers of individuals were included in the HLA sub-analyses, which left unresolved whether HLA type had any influence on TCRB rearrangement.

This clone was seen a few times. What this receptor recognizes is not known. One base away there is no much larger clone; base qualities are not given. The receptor chain draws on TRBV19 and TRBJ1-5, with the D gene call left open. The specimen was naive CD4+ T cells from blood. In light of the paper, this sample's cell subset or site label describes: true naive CD4+ T cells. This TCR was recovered from a woman aged 18-29 years in good health. The DNA sequence is given as TGTGCCAGTAGTATAGGGGAGCCCTATCAGCCCCAGCATTTT. Its protein product is CASSIGEPYQPQHF.